The present entry profiles one TCR beta chain with its context. This record comes from a study of blood T cell repertoires in COVID-19. In the study overall: Sites in the United States, Italy and Spain provided acute and convalescent COVID-19 samples. Sources were T cells, B-cell-depleted T cells, or PBMCs; the material itself was cDNA or gDNA.

In the authors' methods: Amplified reference gene primers provided the basis for estimating nucleated cell counts. Clones were read by immunoSEQ multiplex PCR, and TCRdb kept only the in-frame ones, dropping some. D and trimming were read from the DNA, whereas the V and J calls and clone size are those reported in that table. Of some 150,000 clones listed, just under 85% are singletons. Germline V gene sequence: CDR1 MDHEN, CDR2 SYDVKM. Trimming pared 8 bases from V and 0 bases from J, leaving 7 bases between. This CDR3 is built from 12 residues. V and J are TRBV28 and TRBJ1-1; unclear D gene. This TCR came from a woman in her forties with active or convalescent COVID-19. The material sequenced was peripheral blood. The CDR3 bases are TGTGCCAGCCTGGCGGTGAACACTGAAGCTTTCTTT. Its protein product is CASLAVNTEAFF.